The 8 T cell receptor beta chains below all came from one sample that was sequenced in a study of blood T cell repertoires in COVID-19. The method was immunoSEQ multiplex PCR; TCRdb's version includes in-frame clones alone and lacks a portion of them. The sample contains 200,000 to 300,000 clones, roughly 84% of which appear only once. The material sequenced was peripheral blood. The receptor source for this set is a woman aged 40 to 49 who had recovered from COVID-19.

This chain joins TRBV12-3 or TRBV12-4 and TRBJ1-2, with D unresolved. Trimming removed 5 bases at V and 4 bases at J, with 11 bases between. The CDR3 consists of 13 residues. The CDR3 DNA reads TGTGCCAGCAGTCCTGTAGCAGTCTATGGCTACACCTTC. This encodes CASSPVAVYGYTF.

The rearrangement uses TRBV30 and TRBJ1-6; no definite D call. Germline CDR1 GTSNPN, CDR2 SVGIG (reference sequence). The germline V and J ends were trimmed by 3 bases and 10 bases, with 13 bases remaining between them. This CDR3 is built from 13 residues. The CDR3 DNA reads TGTGCCTGGAGGTTGTGGAGCCCCTCACCCCTCCACTTT. Translated, it gives CAWRLWSPSPLHF.

The chain employs TRBV5-1 and TRBJ2-7, with D perhaps matching TRBD2 (6 bases). This CDR3 has 13 amino acids. In germline, CDR1 is SGHRS, CDR2 YFSETQ. Trimming cost V 3 bases and J 3 bases, with 10 bases left between them. CDR3 bases: TGCGCCAGCAGCTCTCGGGGGTACTACGAGCAGTACTTC. Amino acids: CASSSRGYYEQYF.

CDR3 coding DNA: TGCGCCAGCAGCTTGGAGGGGCCGGAAGAGCAGTACTTC. The encoded protein is CASSLEGPEEQYF. The chain employs TRBV5-1 and TRBJ2-7, with D tentatively TRBD1 (5 bases). V gave up 0 bases and J gave up 7 bases, with 11 bases separating them. CDR1 is SGHRS, CDR2 YFSETQ, per germline. There are 13 residues in the CDR3.

J is TRBJ2-3 and V is TRBV3-1 (or the pseudogene TRBV3-2), with TRBD1 matching over 7 bases. The CDR3 is 15 amino acids. The V gene's germline CDR1 is LGHDT and CDR2 YNNKEL (reference sequence). V was clipped by 4 bases and J by 1 base; unmatched bases: 5. DNA for the CDR3: TGTGCCAGCAGCCTCCGGACAGGTGGCACAGATACGCAGTATTTT. Its protein is CASSLRTGGTDTQYF.

In this sample, this clone turned up a few times. V is TRBV7-9 and J is TRBJ2-5; TRBD2 might be the D (5 bases). The CDR3 has 11 amino acids. Germline V CDR1 and CDR2: SEHNR, FQNEAQ (reference sequence). V lost 5 bases and J 5 bases, leaving 6 bases between the germline ends. The CDR3 reads CASSGLETQYF. In DNA, the CDR3 is TGTGCCAGCAGCGGACTGGAGACCCAGTACTTC.

This CDR3 reads CASSESHAGEQYF. The CDR3 region has the DNA TGCGCCAGCAGTGAGTCTCACGCGGGCGAGCAGTACTTC. The V call is TRBV10-1, the J call TRBJ2-7; perhaps TRBD2 as D (5 bases). CDR1 is WNHNN and CDR2 is SYGVQD in the germline V gene (reference sequence). CDR3 length equals 13 residues. V was clipped by 0 bases and J by 6 bases, with 9 bases between them.

The chain recombines TRBV24-1 with TRBJ1-1; 9 bases match TRBD1. CDR3 length: 17 amino acids. The V segment lost 4 bases and the J segment 4 bases; nucleotides outside the gene matches: 12. The germline CDR1 and CDR2 sequences are KGHDR and SFDVKD. CDR3 residues: CATSEGGTGRGGTEAFF. CDR3 sequence (DNA): TGTGCCACCAGTGAGGGGGGGACAGGGCGTGGAGGCACTGAAGCTTTCTTT.